This TCR beta chain was found in a study of cytomegalovirus exposure and HLA in healthy donors. Germline assignment: CDR1 SGHTA and CDR2 FQGTGA. CDR3 length: 15 amino acids. The trim removed 3 bases at V and 2 bases at J, leaving 3 bases unmatched. As for this clone: What it binds is unknown.

60 Vbeta and 13 Jbeta primers were used in PCR. Measured with immunoSEQ multiplex PCR; TCRdb has only the in-frame clones, and not every one. The table lists about 98,000 clones, roughly 81% of them singletons. Overall study results and limits: Links to common viral pathogens appeared, in a later analysis, for several of the most significant clusters. In a later analysis, V- and J-gene trimming of beta chains associated with a DCLRE1C missense variant, replicated independently. In an earlier analysis, most TCR beta V segments were productive about 87% or about 30% of the time.

The TCR was taken from a man in his forties or fifties in good health and CMV-seronegative. Sequencing was carried out using PBMCs. The chain joins TRBV7-3 to TRBJ2-1, with 8 bases identical to TRBD1. CDR3 nucleotides: TGTGCCAGCAGCTTCGACAGGGGAACCTACAATGAGCAGTTCTTC. Its protein product is CASSFDRGTYNEQFF.